The source of this T cell receptor beta chain is a study of blood T cells in healthy people across ages (dated by TCRdb to between 2015 and 2016). Some background on the complete study: In model experiments, template switching captured about one uniquely barcoded TCR beta cDNA molecule for every two T cells. Donors were grouped into four age groups: young (average approximately 16 years), middle-aged (about 40), aged (approximately 58) and long-lived (around 80). To avoid experimental bias, donors of different ages were randomly spread across the sequencing lanes. Using deep sequencing normalized with unique cDNA molecular identifiers, the study measured how TCR beta repertoire diversity changes with age. For two donors (one aged 18 to 30 and one aged 80 or older), the study analyzed two additional independent replicas of 1 million unique cDNA reads from the same blood draw. Summary of the overall study and its limitations: Total diversity estimates from one million sequenced T cells were considered lower bounds and underestimates. Since profiling was done on bulk unsorted PBMCs, naive and antigen-experienced compartments could not be conclusively compared. As age increased, observed TCR beta diversity per million T cells dropped in a roughly linear way, and a significant reduction was already evident by age about 40. A strong correlation was found between observed TCR beta diversity and the percentage of naive T cells measured by flow cytometry. Compared with the aged group, more naive CD4+ T cells, fewer expanded clones and increased TCR diversity were shown by the long-lived group, suggesting age selection. The CMV infection status of donors was not known, potentially confounding age-related changes in expanded clonotypes.

To prepare the library, 5' RACE was applied. The listed sequencing device is Illumina HiSeq 2500. A second PCR of roughly 7 to 11 cycles was performed with a sample-barcoded 5' primer and a J-beta primer mix. Each TCR beta cDNA molecule received a unique molecular identifier from a template-switch 5' adaptor carrying 12 random nucleotides. Each sample yielded at least 3 million CDR3-containing paired-end reads. First-strand cDNA was synthesized from all RNA with the Mint cDNA synthesis kit, primed by a TRBC-specific oligonucleotide. All cDNA was treated with uracil-DNA glycosylase and then went through a first 18-cycle PCR with the universal primers M1SS and BC2_uni_R. In the original analysis: For normalization, 1 million high-quality reads, each with a distinct molecular identifier, were randomly selected from each sample. Instead of being binned into consensus sequences, reads with shared molecular identifiers were discarded. CDR3 identification, clonotype clustering and error correction used MiTCR with a Q25 quality threshold and the strictest error-elimination algorithm. A nonparametric unseen species model with Euler transformation was used to estimate a lower bound on total TCR beta diversity. TCRdb reprocessing: public reads trimmed at Q25 with fastp, clones called with MiXCR, in-frame beta chains kept. Rows are combined by CDR3 protein, so each entry shows the most common genes and DNA. V and J calls and clone size were set by TCRdb, not the authors. The sample contains about 670,000 distinct CDR3 sequences, roughly 41% of them found a single time. The top ten clones comprise around 30% of the sample.

CDR1 and CDR2, looked up from the germline V gene (reference sequence), are LNHDA and SQIVND. From cysteine to phenylalanine, the CDR3 is 13 amino acids long. This entry keeps only the CDR3 DNA: 39 bases, framed from base 1. Unmatched junction bases come to 5, with V trimmed by 6 bases and J by 7 bases. Donors were under 40 systemically healthy Caucasian individuals from Russia aged roughly 6 to 100 years. Each donor gave ten milliliters of peripheral blood, collected into EDTA-treated Vacutainer tubes. Ficoll-Paque density-gradient centrifugation was used to isolate PBMCs, with at least 6.5 million per sample. Trizol reagent was used to extract total RNA from PBMCs, with at least 5.5 micrograms per sample. Naive CD45RAhigh/CD27high T cell percentages were measured by flow cytometry on a PBMC aliquot from every donor. As to this clonotype: The antigen it recognizes is unknown. No much larger clonotype is one base removed from it; base qualities were not supplied.

This clonotype was obtained from a man of 80 years or more in good health. The chain employs TRBV19 and TRBJ1-2, with TRBD1 identical over 10 junction bases. The sequenced material came from blood. At the DNA level, the sequence is TGTGCCAGTAGGACAGGGGGCCTCGGTGGCTACACCTTC. It specifies CASRTGGLGGYTF. Supplemented by the reference TRBV19 and TRBJ1-2 proteins around the CDR3, the complete variable domain is DGGITQSPKYLFRKEGQNVTLSCEQNLNHDAMYWYRQDPGQGLRLIYYSQIVNDFQKGDIAEGYSVSREKKESFPLTVTSAQKNPTAFYLCASRTGGLGGYTFGSGTRLTVV.